The present T cell receptor (beta chain) was sequenced within a study of CD8 T cells in Susac syndrome. RNA totalling roughly 0.45 to 1 ug underwent reverse transcription with random hexamers. TCRdb analysed the immunoSEQ multiplex PCR reads with MiXCR anew, one entry per CDR3 protein. The sample holds around 200,000 distinct CDR3 sequences, over 85% seen once. This clonotype has only one observation. The germline V gene has CDR1 SEHNR and CDR2 FQNEAQ (reference sequence). V was trimmed by 1 base and J by 6 bases, leaving 10 bases between them. The CDR3 extends over 13 amino acids. Sequencing was performed on CD4+ T cells from PBMCs. This rearrangement joins TRBV7-9 to TRBJ2-7; possible D gene TRBD2, 5 bases. The clonotype originates from a human donor in good health. CDR3 amino acids: CASSLELGSEQYV. In DNA form, the CDR3 reads TGTGCCAGCAGCTTAGAACTAGGTTCCGAGCAGTACGTC.